This is a list of T cell receptor beta chains from one sample in a study of blood T cell repertoires in COVID-19. TCRdb's copy holds only in-frame clones and misses some; the assay was immunoSEQ multiplex PCR. Among about 330,000 clones listed, more than 75% were seen once. The specimen sequenced was peripheral blood. Receptor source: a woman aged 45-60 years with active or convalescent COVID-19. The CDR3 runs from the conserved cysteine through the conserved F or W. Each record gives: clone size, V gene, J gene, CDR3 protein. Rows may omit the clone size; those that give it use once, few, many or a size class.

-	TRBV7-8	TRBJ2-3	CASSLLAGRGTDTQYF
-	TRBV6-2/TRBV6-3	TRBJ2-7	CASSSFLASTYEQYF
-	TRBV15	TRBJ1-1	CATSRDMNTEAFF
-	TRBV28	TRBJ2-1	CASSLPAGNEQFF
-	TRBV5-1	TRBJ2-7	CASSLGPSGYEQYF
-	TRBV30	TRBJ1-6	CAWAGTVNSPLHF
-	TRBV11-2	TRBJ2-1	CASSLLAGGPGEQFF
-	TRBV4-1	TRBJ1-5	CASSQEDSRNQPQHF
-	TRBV2	TRBJ1-5	CASSRGISNQPQHF
-	TRBV3-1/TRBV3-2	TRBJ1-3	CASSQTTLSGNTIYF
-	TRBV15	TRBJ2-7	CATSSGQGVYEQYF
-	TRBV18	TRBJ2-7	CASSPTGYPYEQYF
-	TRBV4-2	TRBJ2-1	CASSQALGSYNEQFF
-	TRBV4-1	TRBJ2-5	CASSTNRDRDETQYF
-	TRBV7-2	TRBJ2-4	CASSLMQGNIQYF
-	TRBV15	TRBJ1-6	CATRAGKASPLHF
-	TRBV6-2/TRBV6-3	TRBJ1-1	CASSQIYTEAFF
-	TRBV5-1	TRBJ1-2	CASSQTGDYGYTF
once	TRBV19	TRBJ2-6	CASSIGNSGANVLTF
-	TRBV9	TRBJ2-3	CASSSPGQGSEDTQYF